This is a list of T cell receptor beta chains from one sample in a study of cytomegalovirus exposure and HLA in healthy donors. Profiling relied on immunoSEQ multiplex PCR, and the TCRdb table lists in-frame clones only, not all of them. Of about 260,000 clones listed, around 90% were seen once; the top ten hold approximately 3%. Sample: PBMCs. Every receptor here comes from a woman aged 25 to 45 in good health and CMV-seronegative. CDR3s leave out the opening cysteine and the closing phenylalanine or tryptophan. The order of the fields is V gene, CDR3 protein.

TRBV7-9 ASSFSSRDRDHGYT
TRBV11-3 ASIASEQY
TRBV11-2 ASSYGSNEQF
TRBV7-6 ASSLFGWEAGANVLT
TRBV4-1 ASSQDRLAVYEQY
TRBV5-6 ASSLGRLNEKLF
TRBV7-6 ASSFRTSGGYEQY
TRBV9 ASSVGASTGELF
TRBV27 ASRPTTSGRTDTQY
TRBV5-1 ASSADSQTTYGYT
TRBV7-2 ASSLAGAGEQY
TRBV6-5 ASSMTSGTSGF
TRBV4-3 ASSQDRFRPNQPQH
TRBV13 ASSYLGGGANTGELF
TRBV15 ATSRDVLMGPEAF
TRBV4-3 ASSKGLTGELF
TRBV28 ASRGGSDTQY
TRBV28 ASSPRHDLYEQY
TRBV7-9 ASLPLAGGWTGELF
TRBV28 ASSSTRYTQY
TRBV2 ASSDIQGAGPGYGYT
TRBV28 ASRVQTSGSYEQY
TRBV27 ASSLSLGVDQPQH
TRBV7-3 ASSSLGNTEAF
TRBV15 ATSRDRVDEQF
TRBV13 ASSFGEFTEAF
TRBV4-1 ASSQDRGGYEQY
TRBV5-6 ASSFGGTLAKNIQY
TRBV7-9 ASSFGEDGTNEKLF
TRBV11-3 ASSLRVSYEQY
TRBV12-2 ASRLSRRPGLAGDDEQF
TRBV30 AWSVFQGYEQY
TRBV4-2 ASSQEGTRLVGELF
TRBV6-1 ASSEAETGTGELF
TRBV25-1 ASSPTADRADNEQF